A single sample gave rise to the 19 T cell receptor beta chains below, sequenced in a study of cytomegalovirus exposure and HLA in healthy donors. Vbeta (60) and Jbeta (13) primers were used in the PCR. The data were produced by immunoSEQ multiplex PCR, yet TCRdb's version contains in-frame clones alone and is incomplete. The table has about 110,000 clones, roughly 69% seen once; the top ten hold roughly 2.6%. Sequencing used PBMCs. The origin of the receptors is a man in his fifties in good health and CMV-seropositive.

The J gene is TRBJ2-1, the V gene TRBV7-3, with 9 bases matching TRBD2. Germline trimming cut 1 base from V and 7 bases from J; bases unmatched to any gene: 8. CDR1 is SGHTA and CDR2 is FQGTGA in the germline V gene. The CDR3 contains 16 residues. The CDR3 sequence is CASSLMLRTSVNEQFF. The CDR3 region has the DNA TGTGCCAGCAGCTTAATGTTGAGGACTAGCGTGAATGAGCAGTTCTTC.

The rearrangement joins TRBV10-3 to TRBJ1-2, with TRBD1 matching 8 bases. Germline V CDR1 and CDR2: ENHRY, SYGVKD. This CDR3 spans 14 amino acids. The V and J ends lost 10 bases and 7 bases, in that order; junction bases with no gene match: 14. The CDR3: CASRTGKDLGGYTF. CDR3 coding DNA: TGTGCCAGCCGGACAGGGAAGGATCTAGGTGGCTACACCTTC.

This clone turned up a few times. The J gene is TRBJ1-5, the V gene TRBV19, with D maybe TRBD1 (6 bases). Germline values: CDR1 LNHDA, CDR2 SQIVND (reference sequence). The V gene lost 4 bases and the J gene lost 11 bases, with 18 bases spanning the gap. The length of the CDR3 is 14 residues. The CDR3 sequence: CASSTKRQGMAQHF. Written as DNA, the CDR3 is TGTGCCAGTAGTACCAAACGGCAGGGGATGGCCCAGCATTTT.

This clone has a single count. V gene TRBV5-1 combines with J gene TRBJ1-1, with TRBD1 matching over 12 bases. Germline V CDR1 and CDR2: SGHRS, YFSETQ. The CDR3 is made up of 16 amino acids. V lost 4 bases and J lost 0; bases outside the gene matches: 4. In DNA, the CDR3 is TGCGCCAGCAGCCCGGGACAGGGGGCCATGAACACTGAAGCTTTCTTT. Translated, it gives CASSPGQGAMNTEAFF.

This clone occurred a few times. CDR3 coding DNA: TGTGCCAGCAGCTTAGCGGCCTCTGGAAACACCATATATTTT. Encoded protein: CASSLAASGNTIYF. The chain carries TRBV7-6 and TRBJ1-3, with unresolved D. Trimming pared 0 bases from V and 0 bases from J, leaving 3 bases between. CDR1 is SGHVS, CDR2 FNYEAQ, per germline. The CDR3 length is 14 residues.

The chain employs TRBV5-1 and TRBJ2-1; TRBD2 matches at 7 bases. The CDR3 consists of 14 residues. V was clipped by 4 bases and J by 9 bases; unmatched bases: 10. Germline values: CDR1 SGHRS, CDR2 YFSETQ. The CDR3 sequence: CASSPSRGGVEQFF. CDR3 sequence (DNA): TGCGCCAGCAGCCCCTCCCGGGGAGGGGTTGAGCAGTTCTTC.

The chain joins TRBV4-1 to TRBJ1-1; D unclear. V was clipped by 1 base and J by 0 bases, with 6 bases between them. From germline, CDR1 is MGHRA and CDR2 YSYEKL. The CDR3 runs to 14 residues. CDR3 amino acids: CASSQAGMNTEAFF. In DNA form, the CDR3 reads TGCGCCAGCAGCCAAGCAGGAATGAACACTGAAGCTTTCTTT.

CDR3 bases: TGTGCCACCAGCAGAGGTCGGATCAGACTTGGGGGAGGCGGGGAGCAGTTCTTC. This translates into CATSRGRIRLGGGGEQFF. The chain employs TRBV15 and TRBJ2-1; the D gene is possibly TRBD2 (6 bases). This CDR3 has 18 amino acids. Germline values: CDR1 LNHNV, CDR2 YYDKDF (reference sequence). V gave up 1 base and J gave up 10 bases, with 26 bases separating them.

The gene calls are TRBV29-1 and TRBJ2-1; 13 bases align to TRBD2. V was pared by 5 bases and J by 6 bases, with 7 bases of the junction left unmatched. Looked up from germline, CDR1 is SQVTM and CDR2 is ANQGSEA. The CDR3 has 15 residues. CDR3 sequence reads: CSVWTSGSSGNEQFF. The CDR3 DNA sequence: TGCAGCGTTTGGACTAGCGGGAGTTCTGGCAATGAGCAGTTCTTC.

As concerns this clone: Other DNA variants within this sample encode the same CDR3. V and J are TRBV9 and TRBJ2-7; 8 bases are shared with TRBD1. The CDR3 consists of 14 residues. Germline CDR1 is SGDLS and CDR2 is YYNGEE. V lost 0 bases, J lost 2 bases, and 1 base stayed unmatched. The CDR3 sequence is CASSVGTGTYEQYF. The DNA for the CDR3 is TGTGCCAGCAGCGTAGGGACAGGGACCTACGAGCAGTACTTC.

This clone was detected only once. The rearrangement joins TRBV6-6 to TRBJ2-2; a weak D match, TRBD2 (6 bases). Germline values: CDR1 MNHNY, CDR2 SVGAGI (reference sequence). This CDR3 is 13 amino acids long. Trimming took 4 bases from V and 6 from J, leaving 9 bases between them. In DNA form, the CDR3 reads TGTGCCAGCAGTTGGGGACTTGCCGGGGAGCTGTTTTTT. Protein product: CASSWGLAGELFF.

J is TRBJ2-3 and V is TRBV2; 8 bases are shared with TRBD1. Germline V CDR1 and CDR2: SNHLY, FYNNEI. Trimming took 8 bases from V and 0 from J; bases not matched to a gene: 10. This CDR3 is 16 amino acids long. CDR3 coding DNA: TGTGCCAGCCAGACCCAGAGGACAGGGAGCACAGATACGCAGTATTTT. Translating it yields CASQTQRTGSTDTQYF.

The chain links TRBV20-1 to TRBJ2-1; no firm D call. The CDR3 sequence is 10 residues long. Per germline, CDR1 DFQATT and CDR2 SNEGSKA (reference sequence). V dropped 6 bases and J dropped 9 bases, with 9 bases sitting between them. CDR3 sequence reads: CSAKHGEQFF. DNA of the CDR3: TGCAGTGCGAAGCATGGTGAGCAGTTCTTC.

As concerns this clone: This sample also contains other DNA sequences that code for the same CDR3. The chain employs TRBV5-1 and TRBJ1-1, with TRBD1 as a possible D gene (6 bases). CDR3 length equals 14 residues. V lost 4 bases, J lost 0 bases, and 10 bases lay in between. Germline loops: CDR1 SGHRS, CDR2 YFSETQ. The CDR3: CASSPDRMNTEAFF. The CDR3 DNA reads as TGCGCCAGCAGCCCGGACAGAATGAACACTGAAGCTTTCTTT.

This chain links TRBV2 with TRBJ2-1; 12 nucleotides agree with TRBD2. J gave up 6 bases and V 4 bases, and 4 bases lay outside the gene matches. CDR3 length: 15 residues. The V gene's germline CDR1 is SNHLY and CDR2 FYNNEI. CDR3 sequence: CASSGTSGAFNEQFF. The DNA for the CDR3 is TGTGCCAGCAGTGGGACTAGCGGGGCTTTCAATGAGCAGTTCTTC.

The chain uses TRBV5-1 and TRBJ2-3, with TRBD2 as a possible D gene (6 bases). The V gene's germline CDR1 is SGHRS and CDR2 YFSETQ. Between the trimmed V and J ends, which lost 4 bases and 3 bases, there was a span of 12 bases. CDR3 length: 14 amino acids. The CDR3 protein is CASSPTSSTDTQYF. The CDR3 DNA sequence: TGCGCCAGCAGCCCGACTAGTTCAACAGATACGCAGTATTTT.

The chain links TRBV6-5 to TRBJ1-2, with 8 positions matching TRBD1. The germline gives CDR1 MNHEY, CDR2 SVGAGI. V dropped 10 bases and J dropped 7; count of bases not matched to a gene: 11. The CDR3 is made up of 13 amino acids. The CDR3 loop reads CATKEDRESGYTF. CDR3 DNA sequence: TGTGCCACGAAGGAGGACAGGGAAAGTGGCTACACCTTC.

The chain employs TRBV4-1 and TRBJ2-7, with D possibly matching TRBD2 (6 bases). V lost 1 base to trimming and J lost 12 bases, with 16 bases between them. The CDR3 contains 13 residues. The germline gives CDR1 MGHRA, CDR2 YSYEKL. For the CDR3, the DNA is TGCGCCAGCAGCCAAGCGGGAGAGGGTAGTCCGTACTTC. Protein: CASSQAGEGSPYF.

This rearrangement joins TRBV5-1 to TRBJ2-7; tentative D call: TRBD2 (6 bases). V was shortened by 1 base and J by 0 bases, with 8 bases between the two germline ends. The CDR3 totals 14 residues. Germline V gene data show CDR1 as SGHRS and CDR2 as YFSETQ. The CDR3 sequence is CASSLWGDSYEQYF. DNA for the CDR3: TGCGCCAGCAGCTTGTGGGGGGACTCCTACGAGCAGTACTTC.